The 10 T cell receptor beta chains listed next were all sequenced from one sample in a study of cytotoxic CD8 clonotypes in ibrutinib-treated CLL. Using immunoSEQ multiplex PCR, the repertoire was profiled, and TCRdb retains in-frame clones only, with some absent. The sample carries more than 70,000 clones, 75% to 85% recorded once. The source material was PBMCs, sampled after 12 months of ibrutinib treatment. These receptors were obtained from a human donor with chronic lymphocytic leukemia.

For this clone: A far larger clone is one base from this, pointing to a likely read error. V is TRBV28 and J is TRBJ2-6; no clear D. This CDR3 spans 13 amino acids. The germline V gene has CDR1 MDHEN and CDR2 SYDVKM. Trimming took 6 bases from V and 0 from J, leaving 3 bases between them. The CDR3 coding sequence is TGTGCCAGCAGGCACTCTGGGGCCAACGTCCTGACTTTC. It is translated as CASRHSGANVLTF.

Of note for this clone: This could be a read error, since a much larger clone is one nucleotide away. V and J are TRBV11-3 and TRBJ2-1; either TRBD1 or TRBD2 may supply D (7 bases each). Germline V gene sequence: CDR1 SGHNT, CDR2 YENEEA. V was shortened by 5 bases and J by 0 bases, with 11 bases between the two germline ends. CDR3 size: 15 residues. CDR3 in DNA: TGTGCCAGCAGCCAGGGGGGGAGCTCCTACAATGAGCAGTTCTTC. Translation: CASSQGGSSYNEQFF.

V usage is TRBV19 and J usage is TRBJ2-3, with TRBD2 identical over 9 bases. This CDR3 comprises 16 residues. V dropped 4 bases and J dropped 0; count of bases not matched to a gene: 5. The V gene's germline CDR1 is LNHDA and CDR2 SQIVND (reference sequence). The CDR3 here is CASSSGAGGSTDTQYF. Written as DNA, the CDR3 is TGTGCCAGTAGTAGTGGAGCGGGAGGTAGCACAGATACGCAGTATTTT. The full variable domain, its missing parts supplied by reference TRBV19 and TRBJ2-3, is DGGITQSPKYLFRKEGQNVTLSCEQNLNHDAMYWYRQDPGQGLRLIYYSQIVNDFQKGDIAEGYSVSREKKESFPLTVTSAQKNPTAFYLCASSSGAGGSTDTQYFGPGTRLTVL.

The genes are TRBV10-2 and TRBJ1-1, with 9 bases fitting TRBD1. The CDR3 runs to 17 residues. Per the germline V gene, CDR1 is WSHSY and CDR2 is SAAADI. Trimming at V came to 5 bases and at J to 2 bases, leaving 12 bases not matched to a gene. CDR3 residues: CASSPGQGRTSNTEAFF. The CDR3 DNA sequence: TGCGCCAGCAGTCCCGGACAGGGGCGGACCTCCAACACTGAAGCTTTCTTT.

The CDR3 DNA reads TGCGCCAGCAGCGGCTACGGGGCCAGCACAGATACGCAGTATTTT. It codes for CASSGYGASTDTQYF. The chain uses TRBV5-1 and TRBJ2-3; tentatively, D is TRBD1 or TRBD2 (5 bases each). This CDR3 comprises 15 residues. Germline CDR1 and CDR2: SGHRS and YFSETQ. Trimming took 4 bases from V and 0 from J, leaving 12 bases between them.

V is TRBV6-6 and J is TRBJ2-3, with D tentatively TRBD1 (5 bases). The CDR3 sequence is 14 residues long. V was trimmed by 0 bases and J by 5 bases, leaving 9 bases between them. Germline-derived CDR1 and CDR2 are MNHNY and SVGAGI (reference sequence). CDR3 in DNA: TGTGCCAGCAGTTACTCCGACAGCCGAGATACGCAGTATTTT. Residues: CASSYSDSRDTQYF.

The chain combines TRBV5-1 with TRBJ1-1; D remains unclear. In germline, CDR1 is SGHRS, CDR2 YFSETQ. Trimming stripped 0 bases from V and 4 bases from J, with 10 bases between. The CDR3 totals 14 residues. CDR3 bases: TGCGCCAGCAGCTTGGGGCACCTGGGCACTGAAGCTTTCTTT. Encoded protein: CASSLGHLGTEAFF.

V gene TRBV7-3 combines with J gene TRBJ2-3; 10 bases line up with TRBD2. This CDR3 region has 15 residues. V shed 5 bases, J shed 6 bases, and the junction held 8 bases outside the gene matches. Germline CDR1 SGHTA, CDR2 FQGTGA. CDR3 sequence (DNA): TGTGCCAGCAGCCCCTCTAGCGGGAGTGGGGATACGCAGTATTTT. This sequence encodes CASSPSSGSGDTQYF.

The CDR3 here is CASSLEFGRTRTDTQYF. CDR3 coding DNA: TGCGCCAGCAGCTTGGAGTTCGGCAGGACCCGCACAGATACGCAGTATTTT. The genes are TRBV5-1 and TRBJ2-3, with D unresolved. Germline V gives CDR1 SGHRS, CDR2 YFSETQ. The CDR3 spans 17 residues. The V and J ends lost 0 bases and 1 base respectively, with 15 bases between them.

This clone was observed a few times. The chain is built from TRBV30 and TRBJ2-1; tentatively, D is TRBD2 (6 bases). V was shortened by 4 bases and J by 10 bases, with 11 bases between the two germline ends. The CDR3 sequence is 11 residues long. Germline values: CDR1 GTSNPN, CDR2 SVGIG (reference sequence). The CDR3 is CAWTKTSEQFF. The CDR3, as DNA: TGTGCCTGGACCAAAACTAGCGAGCAGTTCTTC. The variable domain in full, completed from reference TRBV30 and TRBJ2-1, reads SQTIHQWPATLVQPVGSPLSLECTVEGTSNPNLYWYRQAAGRGLQLLFYSVGIGQISSEVPQNLSASRPQDRQFILSSKKLLLSDSGFYLCAWTKTSEQFFGPGTRLTVL.